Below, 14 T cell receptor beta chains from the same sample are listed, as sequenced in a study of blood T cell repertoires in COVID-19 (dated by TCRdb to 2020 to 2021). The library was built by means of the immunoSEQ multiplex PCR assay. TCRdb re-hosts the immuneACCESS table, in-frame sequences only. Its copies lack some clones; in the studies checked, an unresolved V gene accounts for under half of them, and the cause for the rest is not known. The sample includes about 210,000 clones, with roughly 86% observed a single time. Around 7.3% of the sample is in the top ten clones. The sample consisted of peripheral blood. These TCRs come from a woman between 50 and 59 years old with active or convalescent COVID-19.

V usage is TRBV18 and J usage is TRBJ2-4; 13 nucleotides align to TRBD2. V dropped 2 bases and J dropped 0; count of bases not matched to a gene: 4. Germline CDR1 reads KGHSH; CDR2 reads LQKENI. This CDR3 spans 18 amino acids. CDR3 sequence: CASSPGLAGALAKNIQYF. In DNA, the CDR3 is TGTGCCAGCTCACCAGGACTAGCGGGAGCCCTAGCCAAAAACATTCAGTACTTC.

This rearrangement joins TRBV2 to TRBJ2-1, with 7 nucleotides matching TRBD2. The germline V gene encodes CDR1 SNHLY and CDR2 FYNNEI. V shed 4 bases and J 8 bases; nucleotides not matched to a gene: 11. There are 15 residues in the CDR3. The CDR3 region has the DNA TGTGCCAGCAGTGGGGAGGGAGGCAGGCTCGATGAGCAGTTCTTC. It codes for CASSGEGGRLDEQFF.

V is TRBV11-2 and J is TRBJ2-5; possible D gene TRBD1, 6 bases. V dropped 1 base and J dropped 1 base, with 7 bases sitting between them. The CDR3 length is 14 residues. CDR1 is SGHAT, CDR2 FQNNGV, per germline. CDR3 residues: CASSLGRGQETQYF. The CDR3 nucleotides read TGTGCCAGCAGCTTAGGCAGGGGCCAAGAGACCCAGTACTTC.

The CDR3 loop reads CASSYSFVGQGYGYTF. CDR3 bases: TGTGCCAGCAGTTACAGCTTCGTAGGACAGGGTTATGGCTACACCTTC. The chain couples TRBV6-5 to TRBJ1-2, with TRBD1 matching over 8 bases. CDR1 and CDR2 from the germline V gene are MNHEY and SVGAGI. The CDR3 extends over 16 amino acids. With V trimmed by 2 bases and J by 5 bases, 10 bases remained unmatched.

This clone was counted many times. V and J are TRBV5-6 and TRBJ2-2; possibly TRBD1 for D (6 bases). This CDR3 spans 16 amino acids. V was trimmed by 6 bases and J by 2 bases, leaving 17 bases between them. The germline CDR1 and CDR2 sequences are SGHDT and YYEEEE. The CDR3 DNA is TGTGCCAGCACCAAACCCGGACAGATAAACACCGGGGAGCTGTTTTTT. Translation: CASTKPGQINTGELFF. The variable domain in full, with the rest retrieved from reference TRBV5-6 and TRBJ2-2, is DAGVTQSPTHLIKTRGQQVTLRCSPKSGHDTVSWYQQALGQGPQFIFQYYEEEERQRGNFPDRFSGHQFPNYSSELNVNALLLGDSALYLCASTKPGQINTGELFFGEGSRLTVL.

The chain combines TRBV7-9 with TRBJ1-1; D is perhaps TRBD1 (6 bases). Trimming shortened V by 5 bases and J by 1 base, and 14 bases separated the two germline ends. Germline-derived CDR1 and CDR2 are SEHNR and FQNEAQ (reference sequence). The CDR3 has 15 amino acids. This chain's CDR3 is CASSQGHLENTEAFF. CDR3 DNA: TGTGCCAGCAGCCAGGGACATCTGGAGAACACTGAAGCTTTCTTT.

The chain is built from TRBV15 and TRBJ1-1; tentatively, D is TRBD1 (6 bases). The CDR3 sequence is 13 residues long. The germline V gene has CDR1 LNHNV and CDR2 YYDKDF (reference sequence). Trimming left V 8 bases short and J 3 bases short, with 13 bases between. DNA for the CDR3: TGTGCCACCCGGCGGGGGCAGCACACTGAAGCTTTCTTT. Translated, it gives CATRRGQHTEAFF. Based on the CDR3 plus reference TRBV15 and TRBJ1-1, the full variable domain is DAMVIQNPRYQVTQFGKPVTLSCSQTLNHNVMYWYQQKSSQAPKLLFHYYDKDFNNEADTPDNFQSRRPNTSFCFLDIRSPGLGDTAMYLCATRRGQHTEAFFGQGTRLTVV.

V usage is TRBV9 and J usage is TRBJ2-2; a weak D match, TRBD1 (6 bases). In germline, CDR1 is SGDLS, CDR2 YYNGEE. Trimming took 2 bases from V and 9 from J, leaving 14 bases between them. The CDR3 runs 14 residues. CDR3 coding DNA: TGTGCCAGCAGCGTGAGGCAGGGGAACAGGGAGCTGTTTTTT. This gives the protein CASSVRQGNRELFF.

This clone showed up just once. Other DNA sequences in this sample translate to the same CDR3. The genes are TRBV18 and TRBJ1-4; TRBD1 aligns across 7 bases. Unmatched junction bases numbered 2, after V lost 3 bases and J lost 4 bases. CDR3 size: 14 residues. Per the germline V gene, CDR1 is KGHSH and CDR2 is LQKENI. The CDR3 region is CASSPDRVNEKLFF. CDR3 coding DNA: TGTGCCAGCTCACCCGACAGGGTTAATGAAAAACTGTTTTTT. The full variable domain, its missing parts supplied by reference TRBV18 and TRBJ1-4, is NAGVMQNPRHLVRRRGQEARLRCSPMKGHSHVYWYRQLPEEGLKFMVYLQKENIIDESGMPKERFSAEFPKEGPSILRIQQVVRGDSAAYFCASSPDRVNEKLFFGSGTQLSVL.

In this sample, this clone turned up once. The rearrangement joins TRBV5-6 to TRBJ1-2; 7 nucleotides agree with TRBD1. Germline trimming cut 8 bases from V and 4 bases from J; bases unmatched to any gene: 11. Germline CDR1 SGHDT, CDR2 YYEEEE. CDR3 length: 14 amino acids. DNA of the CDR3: TGTGCCAGTCTAACCTCCGGGACAGTCTATGGCTACACCTTC. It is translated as CASLTSGTVYGYTF. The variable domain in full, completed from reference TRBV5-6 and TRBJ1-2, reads DAGVTQSPTHLIKTRGQQVTLRCSPKSGHDTVSWYQQALGQGPQFIFQYYEEEERQRGNFPDRFSGHQFPNYSSELNVNALLLGDSALYLCASLTSGTVYGYTFGSGTRLTVV.

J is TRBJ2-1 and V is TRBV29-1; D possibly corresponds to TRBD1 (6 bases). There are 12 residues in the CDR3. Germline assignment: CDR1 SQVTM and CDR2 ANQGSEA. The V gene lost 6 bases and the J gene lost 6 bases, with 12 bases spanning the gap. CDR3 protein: CSVDGQSNEQFF. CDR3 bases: TGCAGCGTCGATGGACAGTCCAATGAGCAGTTCTTC.

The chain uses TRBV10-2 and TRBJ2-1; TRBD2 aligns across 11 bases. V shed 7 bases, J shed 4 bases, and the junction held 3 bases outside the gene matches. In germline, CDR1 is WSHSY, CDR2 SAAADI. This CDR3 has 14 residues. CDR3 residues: CASTGTSGYNEQFF. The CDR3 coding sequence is TGCGCCAGCACCGGGACTAGCGGTTACAATGAGCAGTTCTTC.

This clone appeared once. The CDR3 DNA reads as TGTGCCACCAGACAGGGGTGGGGGGAGACCTACAATGAGCAGTTCTTC. Translating it yields CATRQGWGETYNEQFF. The gene calls are TRBV24-1 and TRBJ2-1, with a tentative D call TRBD1 (7 bases). From germline, CDR1 is KGHDR and CDR2 SFDVKD. Trimming pared 7 bases from V and 2 bases from J, leaving 17 bases between. This CDR3 is 16 amino acids long.

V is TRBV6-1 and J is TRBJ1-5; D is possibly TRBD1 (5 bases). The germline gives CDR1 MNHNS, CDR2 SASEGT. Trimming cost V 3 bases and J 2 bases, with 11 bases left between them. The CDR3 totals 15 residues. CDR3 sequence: CASSDGPRGNQPQHF. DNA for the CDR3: TGTGCCAGCAGTGACGGACCCAGGGGCAATCAGCCCCAGCATTTT.